This is a list of T cell receptor beta chains from one sample in a study of cytomegalovirus exposure and HLA in healthy donors. Generated by immunoSEQ multiplex PCR, the TCRdb table keeps only in-frame clones and is missing some. The sample contains around 150,000 clones, under 75% of which appear only once. The source material was PBMCs. The receptors here all came from a woman aged 55-70 years in good health and CMV-seropositive. Each CDR3 is given with its conserved first and last residue. The D gene is left open where the match is weak. Rows may omit the clone size; those that give it use once, few, many or a size class.

d_call: .; clone_size: few; v_call: TRBV5-4; j_call: TRBJ2-2; cdr3_nt: TGTGCCAGCAGCGCCGGGGACTTCTACACCGGGGAGCTGTTTTTT; cdr3_aa: CASSAGDFYTGELFF
d_call: TRBD2; clone_size: .; v_call: TRBV6-6; j_call: TRBJ2-7; cdr3_nt: TGTGCCAGCAGTCGGACTAGCGGGGCGCCTATGCAGTACTTC; cdr3_aa: CASSRTSGAPMQYF
d_call: TRBD2; clone_size: few; v_call: TRBV18; j_call: TRBJ2-3; cdr3_nt: TGTGCCAGCTCACCCCAGAGCGGGAGAGGGGGAGATACGCAGTATTTT; cdr3_aa: CASSPQSGRGGDTQYF
d_call: .; clone_size: few; v_call: TRBV28; j_call: TRBJ1-1; cdr3_nt: TGTGCCAGCAGTTTAGGGGGCGGGGGCACTGAAGCTTTCTTT; cdr3_aa: CASSLGGGGTEAFF
d_call: .; clone_size: .; v_call: TRBV30; j_call: TRBJ1-2; cdr3_nt: TGTGCCTGGAAGAGGGCTTATGGCTACACCTTC; cdr3_aa: CAWKRAYGYTF
d_call: .; clone_size: few; v_call: TRBV19; j_call: TRBJ1-1; cdr3_nt: TGTGCCAGTAGTATGTACAGGGAACCTTTTGGGGGCGAAGCTTTCTTT; cdr3_aa: CASSMYREPFGGEAFF
d_call: .; clone_size: once; v_call: TRBV28; j_call: TRBJ2-1; cdr3_nt: TGTGCCAGCAGCCTAGGTCTTGAGCAGTTCTTC; cdr3_aa: CASSLGLEQFF
d_call: TRBD2; clone_size: .; v_call: TRBV11-1; j_call: TRBJ2-5; cdr3_nt: TGTGCCAGCAGCTTAGAGTTAGCGGGAGGGCCTGGGAAGACCCAGTACTTC; cdr3_aa: CASSLELAGGPGKTQYF
d_call: .; clone_size: few; v_call: TRBV5-1; j_call: TRBJ2-7; cdr3_nt: TGCGCCAGCAGCCCATTGGCGGGCTCCTACGAGCAGTACTTC; cdr3_aa: CASSPLAGSYEQYF
d_call: .; clone_size: .; v_call: TRBV2; j_call: TRBJ1-2; cdr3_nt: TGTGCCAGCAGTGACCCCGGGGCGGGAGCTGGTGGCTACACCTTC; cdr3_aa: CASSDPGAGAGGYTF
d_call: TRBD1; clone_size: .; v_call: TRBV28; j_call: TRBJ2-7; cdr3_nt: TGTGCCAGCAGTAATTTAGGGACAGGGACCTACGAGCAGTACTTC; cdr3_aa: CASSNLGTGTYEQYF
d_call: TRBD1; clone_size: few; v_call: TRBV6-5; j_call: TRBJ1-2; cdr3_nt: TGTGCCAGCAGTTACCGAAGCCAGGGGGATGGCTACACCTTC; cdr3_aa: CASSYRSQGDGYTF
d_call: .; clone_size: .; v_call: TRBV19; j_call: TRBJ2-6; cdr3_nt: TGTGCCAGCAGGCGGGACGGGGCCAACGTCCTGACTTTC; cdr3_aa: CASRRDGANVLTF
d_call: .; clone_size: .; v_call: TRBV27; j_call: TRBJ2-2; cdr3_nt: TGTGCCAGCAGCCCGGGGTTCGACACCGGGGAGCTGTTTTTT; cdr3_aa: CASSPGFDTGELFF
d_call: .; clone_size: .; v_call: TRBV2; j_call: TRBJ2-1; cdr3_nt: TGTGCCATAGACTCCTACAATGAGCAGTTCTTC; cdr3_aa: CAIDSYNEQFF
d_call: .; clone_size: few; v_call: TRBV6-5; j_call: TRBJ2-2; cdr3_nt: TGTGCCAGCAGTTCAGGCACCGGGGAGCTGTTTTTT; cdr3_aa: CASSSGTGELFF
d_call: .; clone_size: .; v_call: TRBV29-1; j_call: TRBJ1-3; cdr3_nt: TGCAGCGTAAACGACCCGGACAGAGGAAACACCATATATTTT; cdr3_aa: CSVNDPDRGNTIYF
d_call: .; clone_size: few; v_call: TRBV7-9; j_call: TRBJ2-1; cdr3_nt: TGTGCCAGCACTATTAGGAGATTTAATGAGCAGTTCTTC; cdr3_aa: CASTIRRFNEQFF
d_call: .; clone_size: few; v_call: TRBV5-1; j_call: TRBJ2-2; cdr3_nt: TGCGCCAGCAGCCCCGGGAGACAGGGCTTGGGCACCGGGGAGCTGTTTTTT; cdr3_aa: CASSPGRQGLGTGELFF
d_call: .; clone_size: .; v_call: TRBV18; j_call: TRBJ1-2; cdr3_nt: TGTGCCAGCTCACCAGACAACCTTTATGGCTACACCTTC; cdr3_aa: CASSPDNLYGYTF
d_call: TRBD2; clone_size: .; v_call: TRBV18; j_call: TRBJ2-2; cdr3_nt: TGTGCCAGCTCACCGGGACTAGCAAACACCGGGGAGCTGTTTTTT; cdr3_aa: CASSPGLANTGELFF
d_call: .; clone_size: few; v_call: TRBV7-3; j_call: TRBJ1-1; cdr3_nt: TGTGCCAGCAGCTTCCAGTGGAACACTGAAGCTTTCTTT; cdr3_aa: CASSFQWNTEAFF
d_call: TRBD1; clone_size: .; v_call: TRBV18; j_call: TRBJ2-7; cdr3_nt: TGTGCCAGCTCACCAGGGACAGGGTCTTCCTACGAGCAGTACTTC; cdr3_aa: CASSPGTGSSYEQYF
d_call: .; clone_size: few; v_call: TRBV4-2; j_call: TRBJ1-5; cdr3_nt: TGTGCCAGCAGCCAAGAACACAGGGCGTTTGGTCAGCCCCAGCATTTT; cdr3_aa: CASSQEHRAFGQPQHF
d_call: TRBD1; clone_size: many; v_call: TRBV7-9; j_call: TRBJ1-3; cdr3_nt: TGTGCCAGCAGCTTGGGGGGACAGAACTTTCGAAACACCATATATTTT; cdr3_aa: CASSLGGQNFRNTIYF
d_call: TRBD2; clone_size: .; v_call: TRBV7-2; j_call: TRBJ2-5; cdr3_nt: TGTGCCAGCAGCTTAAGGCAAGCGGGAGGTTTACAGTACTTC; cdr3_aa: CASSLRQAGGLQYF
d_call: TRBD1; clone_size: few; v_call: TRBV28; j_call: TRBJ1-1; cdr3_nt: TGTGCCAGCATTTTTGCCTCCGGGACAGGACCAATAGAAGCTTTCTTT; cdr3_aa: CASIFASGTGPIEAFF
d_call: .; clone_size: few; v_call: TRBV28; j_call: TRBJ1-5; cdr3_nt: TGTGCCAGCAGTTTGTCCGCAGGGTTTGACAATCAGCCCCAGCATTTT; cdr3_aa: CASSLSAGFDNQPQHF
d_call: .; clone_size: .; v_call: TRBV10-1; j_call: TRBJ2-5; cdr3_nt: TGCGCCAGCACCAAGAGGCCAGGGATAGAGACCCAGTACTTC; cdr3_aa: CASTKRPGIETQYF
d_call: .; clone_size: .; v_call: TRBV9; j_call: TRBJ1-1; cdr3_nt: TGTGCCAGCAGCGTCCGGGCAGGGACAAACACTGAAGCTTTCTTT; cdr3_aa: CASSVRAGTNTEAFF
d_call: TRBD1; clone_size: few; v_call: TRBV7-9; j_call: TRBJ2-7; cdr3_nt: TGTGCCAGCAGCCCCCGGACAGGGAACGGGCTCGAGCAGTACTTC; cdr3_aa: CASSPRTGNGLEQYF
d_call: .; clone_size: .; v_call: TRBV5-1; j_call: TRBJ2-1; cdr3_nt: TGCGCCAGCAGCTTGGAACTAGGCTGGGATGAGCAGTTCTTC; cdr3_aa: CASSLELGWDEQFF
d_call: .; clone_size: .; v_call: TRBV7-9; j_call: TRBJ2-7; cdr3_nt: TGTGCCAGCAGCCCCACAGGGTACGAGCAGTACTTC; cdr3_aa: CASSPTGYEQYF
d_call: .; clone_size: few; v_call: TRBV18; j_call: TRBJ1-1; cdr3_nt: TGTGCCAGCTCACCCACAGGGACCCTGGGCGCTGAAGCTTTCTTT; cdr3_aa: CASSPTGTLGAEAFF
d_call: .; clone_size: .; v_call: TRBV27; j_call: TRBJ1-2; cdr3_nt: TGTGCCAGCAGTTTGGCCAGGGGAGCCTATGGCTACACCTTC; cdr3_aa: CASSLARGAYGYTF
d_call: TRBD2; clone_size: .; v_call: TRBV7-9; j_call: TRBJ2-3; cdr3_nt: TGTGCCAGCAGCACACTACTAGCGGGACTCACAGATACGCAGTATTTT; cdr3_aa: CASSTLLAGLTDTQYF
d_call: .; clone_size: .; v_call: TRBV7-8; j_call: TRBJ1-2; cdr3_nt: TGTGCCAGCAGCTTATATGTTTCACAGAACTATGGCTACACCTTC; cdr3_aa: CASSLYVSQNYGYTF
d_call: TRBD1; clone_size: .; v_call: TRBV14; j_call: TRBJ1-2; cdr3_nt: TGTGCCAGCAGCCGGGACAGGGACTATGGCTACACCTTC; cdr3_aa: CASSRDRDYGYTF
d_call: .; clone_size: .; v_call: TRBV2; j_call: TRBJ2-7; cdr3_nt: TGTGCCACCTCCGAGGGTATAATTACGGGCGAGCAGTACTTC; cdr3_aa: CATSEGIITGEQYF
d_call: .; clone_size: .; v_call: TRBV9; j_call: TRBJ1-1; cdr3_nt: TGTGCCAGCAGCGAGGGGGGGATGAACACTGAAGCTTTCTTT; cdr3_aa: CASSEGGMNTEAFF
d_call: TRBD2; clone_size: few; v_call: TRBV15; j_call: TRBJ2-2; cdr3_nt: TGTGCCACCAGCAGAGATAAGGGGCGGGAGGGCACCGGGGAGCTGTTTTTT; cdr3_aa: CATSRDKGREGTGELFF
d_call: .; clone_size: few; v_call: TRBV5-1; j_call: TRBJ1-2; cdr3_nt: TGCGCCAGCAGCCCGGGAAGCAGGAAAGGGGGCTACACCTTC; cdr3_aa: CASSPGSRKGGYTF
d_call: .; clone_size: .; v_call: TRBV7-9; j_call: TRBJ1-3; cdr3_nt: TGTGCCAGCAGCTTAATGGCGGACACCATATATTTT; cdr3_aa: CASSLMADTIYF
d_call: .; clone_size: once; v_call: TRBV27; j_call: TRBJ2-5; cdr3_nt: TGTGCCAGCTCCCGGACAGACCAAGAGACCCAGTACTTC; cdr3_aa: CASSRTDQETQYF
d_call: TRBD1; clone_size: few; v_call: TRBV5-1; j_call: TRBJ2-5; cdr3_nt: TGCGCCAGCAGCCCCGGACAGGCCTCCTGGGAGACCCAGTACTTC; cdr3_aa: CASSPGQASWETQYF
d_call: .; clone_size: .; v_call: TRBV7-9; j_call: TRBJ2-3; cdr3_nt: TGTGCCAGCAGCCCTCAGGGTCCGGATACGCAGTATTTT; cdr3_aa: CASSPQGPDTQYF
d_call: TRBD1; clone_size: .; v_call: TRBV4-3; j_call: TRBJ2-7; cdr3_nt: TGCGCCAGCAGCCTGGACAGGGGGCGAGGACCCTACGAGCAGTACTTC; cdr3_aa: CASSLDRGRGPYEQYF
d_call: TRBD2; clone_size: few; v_call: TRBV5-4; j_call: TRBJ2-3; cdr3_nt: TGTGCCAGCAGCTTGTATGCAGCGGGAGGTACAGATACGCAGTATTTT; cdr3_aa: CASSLYAAGGTDTQYF
d_call: .; clone_size: .; v_call: TRBV7-9; j_call: TRBJ2-2; cdr3_nt: TGTGCCAGCAGCTTAAGAGGGGGAGAGGCATCCACCGGGGAGCTGTTTTTT; cdr3_aa: CASSLRGGEASTGELFF
d_call: TRBD1; clone_size: .; v_call: TRBV7-2; j_call: TRBJ2-7; cdr3_nt: TGTGCCAGCAGCCCAGCGACAGGGAAGTCCTACGAGCAGTACTTC; cdr3_aa: CASSPATGKSYEQYF
d_call: .; clone_size: .; v_call: TRBV27; j_call: TRBJ2-7; cdr3_nt: TGTGCCAGCAGTTCGAGAGGAGACGAGCAGTACTTC; cdr3_aa: CASSSRGDEQYF
d_call: TRBD2; clone_size: .; v_call: TRBV9; j_call: TRBJ2-3; cdr3_nt: TGTGCCAGCAGCTTATCTAGCGGGGTCACAGATACGCAGTATTTT; cdr3_aa: CASSLSSGVTDTQYF
d_call: TRBD2; clone_size: .; v_call: TRBV10-1; j_call: TRBJ2-1; cdr3_nt: TGCGCCAGCAGCCTCTCAGCGGGGGGCGGTCGGGACAATGAGCAGTTCTTC; cdr3_aa: CASSLSAGGGRDNEQFF
d_call: TRBD1; clone_size: .; v_call: TRBV11-2; j_call: TRBJ2-2; cdr3_nt: TGTGCCAGCAGGCCCCCGGGACAGCTCACCGGGGAGCTGTTTTTT; cdr3_aa: CASRPPGQLTGELFF
d_call: .; clone_size: .; v_call: TRBV7-3; j_call: TRBJ2-1; cdr3_nt: TGTGCCAGCAGCCCCTCAGTTTCGGGCTCCTACAATGAGCAGTTCTTC; cdr3_aa: CASSPSVSGSYNEQFF
d_call: .; clone_size: .; v_call: TRBV28; j_call: TRBJ2-3; cdr3_nt: TGTGCCAGCAGTTCGTCCAGTTTAAGGAAAAGCGGAGGCTGGAGCACAGATACGCAGTATTTT; cdr3_aa: CASSSSSLRKSGGWSTDTQYF
d_call: .; clone_size: few; v_call: TRBV4-1; j_call: TRBJ1-1; cdr3_nt: TGCGCCAGCAGGCAAGAGTCGGGAGTTGAAGCTTTCTTT; cdr3_aa: CASRQESGVEAFF
d_call: TRBD1; clone_size: .; v_call: TRBV5-1; j_call: TRBJ1-1; cdr3_nt: TGCGCCAGCAGCCGGGGGACAGGGGCGGAAACTGAAGCTTTCTTT; cdr3_aa: CASSRGTGAETEAFF